These 20 T cell receptor beta chains originate from one sample sequenced in a study of shared clonotypes between healthy human individuals. Sequencing was performed with immunoSEQ multiplex PCR; in TCRdb, only in-frame clones are kept and a portion is missing. This sample has some 1.4 million clones, with around 95% found just once. The sample was naive CD4+ T cells sorted from blood. Described subset: CD45RA+ positively selected. These receptors were taken from a man aged 25-45 years in good health.

As concerns this clone: The junction differs from germline at one of its ends, possibly a read error. The chain uses TRBV27 and TRBJ2-3; 8 nucleotides agree with TRBD1. The CDR3 runs 16 residues. Germline-derived CDR1 and CDR2 are MNHEY and SMNVEV (reference sequence). Here the CDR3 reads CASSLSPNAGTGRLAF. CDR3 DNA: TGTGCCAGCAGTTTATCGCCAAACGCCGGGACAGGACGTCTTGCTTTT.

The chain links TRBV28 to TRBJ1-1, with D unclear. The germline V gene encodes CDR1 MDHEN and CDR2 SYDVKM. The length of the CDR3 is 12 residues. The CDR3 DNA is TGTAAAAGTGGCGCGCCTAACACTGAAGCTTTCTTT. Encoded protein: CKSGAPNTEAFF.

Note on this clone: Different DNA sequences within this sample yield the same CDR3. CDR3 residues: CASSEETQYF. DNA of the CDR3: TGTGCCAGCTCCGAGGAGACCCAGTACTTC. The rearrangement joins TRBV2 to TRBJ2-5; no definite D call. CDR1 and CDR2 from the germline V gene are SNHLY and FYNNEI. The germline V and J ends were trimmed by 8 bases and 5 bases, with 6 bases remaining between them. The CDR3 is 10 residues long.

This clone was picked up a small number of times. The same CDR3 is also encoded by other DNA sequences in this sample. V and J are TRBV7-6 and TRBJ1-2, with D possibly matching TRBD1 (5 bases). The CDR3 runs to 13 residues. V was pared by 1 base and J by 2 bases, with 5 bases between. The germline V gene has CDR1 SGHVS and CDR2 FNYEAQ. The CDR3 protein is CASSLGQNYGYTF. The CDR3 DNA is TGTGCCAGCAGCTTAGGACAGAACTATGGCTACACCTTC.

The sample holds one count of this clone. The rearrangement joins TRBV5-1 to TRBJ2-2; no definite D call. Germline CDR1 is SGHRS and CDR2 is YFSETQ. CDR3 length equals 15 residues. The V end was cut by 1 base, the J end by 7 bases, with 14 bases between. DNA for the CDR3: TGCGCCAGCAGCTTGACTGCTGAGGTGTTCGGGGAGCTGTTTTTT. This sequence encodes CASSLTAEVFGELFF.

The rearrangement links TRBV7-9 to TRBJ2-5, with 11 bases aligning to TRBD2. V dropped 1 base and J dropped 5; count of bases not matched to a gene: 3. From germline, CDR1 is SEHNR and CDR2 FQNEAQ (reference sequence). The CDR3 covers 15 residues. The CDR3 DNA follows: TGTGCCAGCAGCTTAGGGACTAGCGGGTCGGAGACCCAGTACTTC. Protein product: CASSLGTSGSETQYF.

The V and J genes are TRBV19 and TRBJ2-7, with 13 bases aligning to TRBD2. This CDR3 has 18 amino acids. V trimming: 5 bases; J trimming: 0 bases; junction bases outside the gene matches: 10. Germline CDR1 reads LNHDA; CDR2 reads SQIVND (reference sequence). Here the CDR3 DNA reads TGTGCCAGTAGTCCAATACGTACTAGCGGGAGGGGCTCCTACGAGCAGTACTTC. Translated: CASSPIRTSGRGSYEQYF.

The V and J genes are TRBV10-3 and TRBJ2-3; D not resolved. The V gene lost 3 bases and the J gene lost 0 bases, with 25 bases spanning the gap. The CDR3 length is 20 residues. CDR1 and CDR2 from the germline V gene are ENHRY and SYGVKD. CDR3 loop: CAISDLPLEKSADSTDTQYF. In DNA form, the CDR3 reads TGTGCCATCAGTGATCTTCCTCTAGAGAAGTCGGCTGATAGCACAGATACGCAGTATTTT.

The chain combines TRBV5-5 with TRBJ2-7; tentative D call: TRBD2 (6 bases). This CDR3 spans 15 amino acids. Between the trimmed V and J ends, which lost 3 bases and 0 bases, there was a span of 13 bases. In germline, CDR1 is SGHKS, CDR2 YYEKEE (reference sequence). The CDR3 loop reads CASSWTTRSSYEQYF. The CDR3 bases are TGTGCCAGCAGCTGGACTACCCGGAGCTCCTACGAGCAGTACTTC. The full variable domain, completed using reference TRBV5-5 and TRBJ2-7, is DAGVTQSPTHLIKTRGQQVTLRCSPISGHKSVSWYQQVLGQGPQFIFQYYEKEERGRGNFPDRFSARQFPNYSSELNVNALLLGDSALYLCASSWTTRSSYEQYFGPGTRLTVT.

The V call is TRBV5-4, the J call TRBJ2-1, with a tentative D call TRBD1 (6 bases). The V end was cut by 5 bases, the J end by 4 bases, with 16 bases between. The CDR3 sequence is 15 residues long. CDR1 SGHNT and CDR2 YYREEE come from the germline V gene (reference sequence). The CDR3 reads CASRKSGTTYNEQFF. CDR3 bases: TGTGCCAGCAGAAAATCCGGGACAACTTACAATGAGCAGTTCTTC. The whole variable domain, filled in from reference TRBV5-4 and TRBJ2-1, reads ETGVTQSPTHLIKTRGQQVTLRCSSQSGHNTVSWYQQALGQGPQFIFQYYREEENGRGNFPPRFSGLQFPNYSSELNVNALELDDSALYLCASRKSGTTYNEQFFGPGTRLTVL.

This chain uses TRBV5-4 with TRBJ2-7; TRBD1 agrees at 7 bases. The V gene's germline CDR1 is SGHNT and CDR2 YYREEE (reference sequence). This CDR3 is 13 amino acids long. V was clipped by 4 bases and J by 5 bases; unmatched bases: 6. The CDR3, as DNA: TGTGCCAGCAGCCACGACAGGGTCCACGAGCAGTACTTC. Translation: CASSHDRVHEQYF.

Remarks on this clone: The same CDR3 arises from other DNA sequences in this sample as well. This chain uses TRBV19 with TRBJ1-2; TRBD1 agrees at 9 bases. Germline V CDR1 and CDR2: LNHDA, SQIVND (reference sequence). J was trimmed by 4 bases and V by 6 bases; bases with no gene match: 3. This CDR3 spans 13 amino acids. This CDR3 reads CASRDRGSYGYTF. In DNA, the CDR3 is TGTGCCAGTAGGGACAGGGGATCCTATGGCTACACCTTC.

The genes are TRBV4-1 and TRBJ2-6; D possibly corresponds to TRBD2 (7 bases). This CDR3 has 22 amino acids. Germline CDR1 and CDR2: MGHRA and YSYEKL. V dropped 4 bases and J dropped 0 bases, with 28 bases sitting between them. The CDR3 region has the DNA TGCGCCAGCAGCCCCCTCCCAGTTACAGGGAGGGACAATCCCTCTGGGGCCAACGTCCTGACTTTC. This sequence encodes CASSPLPVTGRDNPSGANVLTF.

The chain has TRBV27 and TRBJ1-1, with D unclear. Germline V gene data show CDR1 as MNHEY and CDR2 as SMNVEV (reference sequence). V lost 1 base and J 1 base, leaving 7 bases between the germline ends. The CDR3 spans 14 residues. CDR3 amino acids: CASSLLWENTEAFF. The CDR3 DNA reads as TGTGCCAGCAGTTTATTATGGGAGAACACTGAAGCTTTCTTT.

The CDR3 DNA sequence: TGCGCCAGCACCAGGGGAGCCACAGATACGCAGTATTTT. It specifies CASTRGATDTQYF. This chain uses TRBV5-1 with TRBJ2-3; the D gene is possibly TRBD1 (6 bases). The V gene lost 6 bases and the J gene lost 2 bases, with 10 bases spanning the gap. Germline V gene lookup returns CDR1 SGHRS and CDR2 YFSETQ. The CDR3 is 13 residues long.

This chain joins TRBV29-1 and TRBJ2-7; 8 bases align to TRBD2. Germline lookup yields CDR1 SQVTM and CDR2 ANQGSEA. The CDR3 spans 13 residues. V lost 7 bases, J lost 0 bases, and 5 bases stayed unmatched. The CDR3 nucleotides are TGCAGCGGGGCCGGGACTAGCTCCTACGAGCAGTACTTC. It codes for CSGAGTSSYEQYF.

The chain has TRBV15 and TRBJ2-5; 9 bases are a match to TRBD2. The germline V gene encodes CDR1 LNHNV and CDR2 YYDKDF (reference sequence). The CDR3 sequence is 15 residues long. With V trimmed by 5 bases and J by 4 bases, 8 bases remained unmatched. This CDR3 reads CATSRGGAGRETQYF. The CDR3 DNA reads as TGTGCCACCAGCCGCGGGGGGGCAGGACGAGAGACCCAGTACTTC.

J is TRBJ2-6 and V is TRBV5-5, with TRBD1 matching 8 bases. This CDR3 comprises 17 residues. V was clipped by 1 base and J by 1 base; unmatched bases: 4. The V gene's germline CDR1 is SGHKS and CDR2 YYEKEE (reference sequence). The CDR3 bases are TGTGCCAGCAGCTTGATACAGGGGGTTTCTGGGGCCAACGTCCTGACTTTC. It codes for CASSLIQGVSGANVLTF.

The chain joins TRBV28 to TRBJ2-7, with D hard to call. Germline-derived CDR1 and CDR2 are MDHEN and SYDVKM. Trimming stripped 1 base from V and 6 bases from J, with 13 bases between. The CDR3 contains 14 residues. CDR3 nucleotides: TGTGCCAGCAGTTTATCCGGAACCTCTAGCGAGCAGTACTTC. It encodes CASSLSGTSSEQYF.

This chain uses TRBV2 with TRBJ2-7; TRBD2 might be the D (6 bases). Looked up from germline, CDR1 is SNHLY and CDR2 is FYNNEI. Trimming pared 7 bases from V and 6 bases from J, leaving 16 bases between. The CDR3 is made up of 13 amino acids. The CDR3 protein is CASTPETAGEQYF. The CDR3 DNA sequence: TGTGCCAGCACCCCAGAGACAGCGGGCGAGCAGTACTTC.